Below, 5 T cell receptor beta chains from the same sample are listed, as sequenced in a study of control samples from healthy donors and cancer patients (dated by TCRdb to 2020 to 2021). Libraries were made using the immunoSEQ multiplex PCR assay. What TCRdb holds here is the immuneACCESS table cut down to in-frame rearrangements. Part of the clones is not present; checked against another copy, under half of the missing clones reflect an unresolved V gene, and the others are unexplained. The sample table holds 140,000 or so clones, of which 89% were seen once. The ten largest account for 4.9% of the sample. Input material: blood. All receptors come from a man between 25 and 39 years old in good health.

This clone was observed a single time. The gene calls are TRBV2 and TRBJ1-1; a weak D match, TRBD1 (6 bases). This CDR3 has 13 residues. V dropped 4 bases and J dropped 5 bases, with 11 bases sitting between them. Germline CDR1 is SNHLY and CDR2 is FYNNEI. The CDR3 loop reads CASSVQGRTEAFF. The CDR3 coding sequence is TGTGCCAGCAGTGTTCAGGGGCGGACTGAAGCTTTCTTT.

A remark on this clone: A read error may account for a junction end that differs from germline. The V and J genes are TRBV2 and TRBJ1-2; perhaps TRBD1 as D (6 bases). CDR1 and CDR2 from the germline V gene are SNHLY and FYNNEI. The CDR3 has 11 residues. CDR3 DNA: TGTGCCAGCAATCAATGGGGGGGCTGGCTCTTC. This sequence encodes CASNQWGGWLF.

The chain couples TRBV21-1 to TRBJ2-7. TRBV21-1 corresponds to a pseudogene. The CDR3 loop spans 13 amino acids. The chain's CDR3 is CASSKMLGSKQYF. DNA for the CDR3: TGTGCCAGCAGCAAAATGTTGGGGTCTAAGCAGTACTTC.

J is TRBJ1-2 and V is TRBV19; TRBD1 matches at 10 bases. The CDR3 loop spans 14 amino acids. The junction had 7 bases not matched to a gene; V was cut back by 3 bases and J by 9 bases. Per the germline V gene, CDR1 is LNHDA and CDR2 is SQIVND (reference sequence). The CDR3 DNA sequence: TGTGCCAGTAGTATTACCGGGACAGGGGTAAGCTACACCTTC. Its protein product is CASSITGTGVSYTF. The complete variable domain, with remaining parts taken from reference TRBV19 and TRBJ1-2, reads DGGITQSPKYLFRKEGQNVTLSCEQNLNHDAMYWYRQDPGQGLRLIYYSQIVNDFQKGDIAEGYSVSREKKESFPLTVTSAQKNPTAFYLCASSITGTGVSYTFGSGTRLTVV.

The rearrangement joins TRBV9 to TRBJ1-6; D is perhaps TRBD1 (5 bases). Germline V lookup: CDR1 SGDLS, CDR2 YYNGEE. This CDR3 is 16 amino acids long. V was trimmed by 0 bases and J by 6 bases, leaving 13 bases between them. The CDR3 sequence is CASSVDGGVANSPLHF. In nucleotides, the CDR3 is TGTGCCAGCAGCGTAGATGGGGGAGTTGCTAATTCACCCCTCCACTTT. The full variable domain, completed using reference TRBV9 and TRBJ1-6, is DSGVTQTPKHLITATGQRVTLRCSPRSGDLSVYWYQQSLDQGLQFLIQYYNGEERAKGNILERFSAQQFPDLHSELNLSSLELGDSALYFCASSVDGGVANSPLHFGNGTRLTVT.